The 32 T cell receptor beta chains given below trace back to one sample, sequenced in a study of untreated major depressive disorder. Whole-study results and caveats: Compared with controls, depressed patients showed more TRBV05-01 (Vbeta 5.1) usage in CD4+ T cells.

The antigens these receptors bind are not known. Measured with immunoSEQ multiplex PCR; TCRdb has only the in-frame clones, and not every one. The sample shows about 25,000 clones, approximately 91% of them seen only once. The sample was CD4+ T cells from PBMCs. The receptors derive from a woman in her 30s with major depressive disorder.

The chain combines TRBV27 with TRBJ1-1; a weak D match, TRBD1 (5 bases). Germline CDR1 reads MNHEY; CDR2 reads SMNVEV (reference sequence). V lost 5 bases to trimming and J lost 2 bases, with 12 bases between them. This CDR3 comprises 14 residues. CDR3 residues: CASSKRGSNTEAFF. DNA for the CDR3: TGTGCCAGCAGTAAAAGGGGAAGCAACACTGAAGCTTTCTTT.

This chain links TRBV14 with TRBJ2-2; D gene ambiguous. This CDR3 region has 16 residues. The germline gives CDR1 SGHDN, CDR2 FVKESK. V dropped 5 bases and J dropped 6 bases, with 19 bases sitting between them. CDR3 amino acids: CASSTALAGLAGELFF. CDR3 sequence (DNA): TGTGCCAGCAGCACGGCCCTCGCAGGTCTCGCCGGGGAGCTGTTTTTT.

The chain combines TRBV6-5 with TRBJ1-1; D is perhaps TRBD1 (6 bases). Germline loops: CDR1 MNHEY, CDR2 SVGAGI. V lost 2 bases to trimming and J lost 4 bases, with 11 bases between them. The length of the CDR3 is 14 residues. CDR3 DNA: TGTGCCAGCAGTTACGCGGGGGCCGGCACTGAAGCTTTCTTT. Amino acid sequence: CASSYAGAGTEAFF.

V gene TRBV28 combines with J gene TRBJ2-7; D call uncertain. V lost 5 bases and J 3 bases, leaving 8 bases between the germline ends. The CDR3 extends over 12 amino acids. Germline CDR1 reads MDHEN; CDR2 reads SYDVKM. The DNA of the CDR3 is TGTGCCAGCAGTACACTGGGCTACGAGCAGTACTTC. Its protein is CASSTLGYEQYF.

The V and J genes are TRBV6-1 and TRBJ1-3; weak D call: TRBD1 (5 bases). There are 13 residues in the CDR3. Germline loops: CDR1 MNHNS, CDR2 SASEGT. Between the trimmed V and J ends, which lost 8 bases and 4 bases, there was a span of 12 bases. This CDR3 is CASSGTLGNTIYF. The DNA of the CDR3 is TGTGCCAGCTCCGGGACTCTCGGAAACACCATATATTTT.

The CDR3 region has the DNA TGTGCCAGCTCCCCCACCGCACAGGACTACGAGCAGTACTTC. Amino acid sequence: CASSPTAQDYEQYF. V and J are TRBV18 and TRBJ2-7, with D perhaps TRBD1 (5 bases). This CDR3 is 14 amino acids long. CDR1 is KGHSH, CDR2 LQKENI, per germline. Trimming left V 6 bases short and J 3 bases short, with 15 bases between.

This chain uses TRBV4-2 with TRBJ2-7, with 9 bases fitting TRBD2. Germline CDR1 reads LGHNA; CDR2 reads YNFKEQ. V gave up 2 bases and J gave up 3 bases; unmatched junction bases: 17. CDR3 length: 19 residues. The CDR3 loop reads CASSQQSLPSGTSFYEQYF. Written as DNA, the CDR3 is TGTGCCAGCAGCCAACAAAGCTTACCTTCCGGGACTAGCTTCTACGAGCAGTACTTC.

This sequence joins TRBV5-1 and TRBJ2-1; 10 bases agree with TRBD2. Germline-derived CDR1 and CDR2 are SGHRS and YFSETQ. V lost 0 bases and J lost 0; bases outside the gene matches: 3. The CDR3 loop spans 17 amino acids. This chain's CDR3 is CASSLAAGGFSYNEQFF. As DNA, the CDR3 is TGCGCCAGCAGCTTGGCAGCGGGAGGGTTCTCCTACAATGAGCAGTTCTTC.

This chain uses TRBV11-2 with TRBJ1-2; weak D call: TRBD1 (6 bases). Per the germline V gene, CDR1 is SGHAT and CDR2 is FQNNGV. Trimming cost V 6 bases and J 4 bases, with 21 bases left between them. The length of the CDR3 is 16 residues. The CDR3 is CASSGELGGGFYGYTF. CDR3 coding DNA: TGTGCCAGCAGTGGGGAATTAGGGGGAGGTTTCTATGGCTACACCTTC. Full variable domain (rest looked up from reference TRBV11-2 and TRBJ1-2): EAGVAQSPRYKIIEKRQSVAFWCNPISGHATLYWYQQILGQGPKLLIQFQNNGVVDDSQLPKDRFSAERLKGVDSTLKIQPAKLEDSAVYLCASSGELGGGFYGYTFGSGTRLTVV.

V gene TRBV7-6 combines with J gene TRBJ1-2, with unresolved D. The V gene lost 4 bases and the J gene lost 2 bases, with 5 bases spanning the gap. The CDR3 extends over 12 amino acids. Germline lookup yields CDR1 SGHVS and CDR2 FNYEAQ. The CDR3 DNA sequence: TGTGCCAGCAGCTCCCGAAACTATGGCTACACCTTC. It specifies CASSSRNYGYTF.

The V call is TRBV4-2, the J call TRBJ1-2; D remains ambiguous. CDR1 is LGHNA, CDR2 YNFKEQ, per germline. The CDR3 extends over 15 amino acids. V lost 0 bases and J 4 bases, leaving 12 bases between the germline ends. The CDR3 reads CASSQEQTQPYGYTF. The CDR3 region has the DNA TGTGCCAGCAGCCAAGAGCAGACGCAGCCCTATGGCTACACCTTC.

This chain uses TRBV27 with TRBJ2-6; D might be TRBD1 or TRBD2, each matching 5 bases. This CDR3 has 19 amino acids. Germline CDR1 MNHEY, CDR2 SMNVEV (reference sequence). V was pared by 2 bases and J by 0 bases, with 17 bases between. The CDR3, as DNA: TGTGCCAGCAGTTTAACTGGGGGTCGAATGAGCTCTGGGGCCAACGTCCTGACTTTC. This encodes CASSLTGGRMSSGANVLTF.

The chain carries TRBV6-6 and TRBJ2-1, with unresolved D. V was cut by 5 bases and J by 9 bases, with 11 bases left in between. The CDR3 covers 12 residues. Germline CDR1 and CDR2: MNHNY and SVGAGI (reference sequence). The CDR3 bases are TGTGCCAGCAGTCCCAATAGTATTGAGCAGTTCTTC. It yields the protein CASSPNSIEQFF.

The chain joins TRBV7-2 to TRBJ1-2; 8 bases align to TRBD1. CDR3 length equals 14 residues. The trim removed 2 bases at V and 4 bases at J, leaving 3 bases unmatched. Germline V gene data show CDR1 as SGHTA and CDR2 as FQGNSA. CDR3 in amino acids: CASSLWDRTYGYTF. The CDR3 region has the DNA TGTGCCAGCAGCTTATGGGACAGGACCTATGGCTACACCTTC.

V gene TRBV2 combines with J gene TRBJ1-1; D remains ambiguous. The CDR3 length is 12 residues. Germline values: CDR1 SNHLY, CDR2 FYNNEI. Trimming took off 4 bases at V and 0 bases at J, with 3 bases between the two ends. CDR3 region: CASSVVNTEAFF. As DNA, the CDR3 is TGTGCCAGCAGTGTTGTGAACACTGAAGCTTTCTTT. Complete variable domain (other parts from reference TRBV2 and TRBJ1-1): EPEVTQTPSHQVTQMGQEVILRCVPISNHLYFYWYRQILGQKVEFLVSFYNNEISEKSEIFDDQFSVERPDGSNFTLKIRSTKLEDSAMYFCASSVVNTEAFFGQGTRLTVV.

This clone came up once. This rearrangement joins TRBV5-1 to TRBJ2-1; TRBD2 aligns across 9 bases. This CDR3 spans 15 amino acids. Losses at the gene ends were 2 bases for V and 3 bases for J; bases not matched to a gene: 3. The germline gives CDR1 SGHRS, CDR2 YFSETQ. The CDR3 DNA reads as TGCGCCAGCAGCTTAGGGACTAGCTTCTACAATGAGCAGTTCTTC. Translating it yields CASSLGTSFYNEQFF.

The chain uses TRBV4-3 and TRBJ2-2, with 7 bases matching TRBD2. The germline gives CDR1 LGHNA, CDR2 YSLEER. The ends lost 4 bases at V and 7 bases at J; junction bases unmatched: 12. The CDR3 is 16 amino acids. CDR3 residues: CASSREVRWEGGELFF. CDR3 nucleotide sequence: TGCGCCAGCAGCCGCGAGGTCCGGTGGGAGGGCGGGGAGCTGTTTTTT.

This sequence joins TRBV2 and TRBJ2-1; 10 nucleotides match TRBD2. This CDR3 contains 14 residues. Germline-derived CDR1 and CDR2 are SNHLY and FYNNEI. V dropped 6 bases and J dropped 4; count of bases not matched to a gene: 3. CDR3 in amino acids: CASRLAGRYNEQFF. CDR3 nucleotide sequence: TGTGCCAGCAGACTAGCGGGACGATACAATGAGCAGTTCTTC.

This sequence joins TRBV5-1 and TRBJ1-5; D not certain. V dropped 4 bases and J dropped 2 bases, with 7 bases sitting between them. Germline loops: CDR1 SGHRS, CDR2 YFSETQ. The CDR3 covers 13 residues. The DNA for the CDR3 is TGCGCCAGCAGCACTTCGCGCAATCAGCCCCAGCATTTT. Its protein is CASSTSRNQPQHF.

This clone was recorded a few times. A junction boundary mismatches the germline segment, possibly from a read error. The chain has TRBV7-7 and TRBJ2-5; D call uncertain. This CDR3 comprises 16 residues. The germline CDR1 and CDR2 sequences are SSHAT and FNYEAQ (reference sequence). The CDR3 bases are TGTGCTAGCAGCTTAGGCCGACTGGTCGCCGGGGAGACCCAGTACTTC. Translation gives CASSLGRLVAGETQYF.

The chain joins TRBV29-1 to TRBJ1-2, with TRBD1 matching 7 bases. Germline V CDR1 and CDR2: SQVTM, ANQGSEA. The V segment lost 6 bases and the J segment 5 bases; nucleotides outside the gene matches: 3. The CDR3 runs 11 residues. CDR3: CSVDRSYGYTF. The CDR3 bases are TGCAGCGTGGACAGGAGTTATGGCTACACCTTC.

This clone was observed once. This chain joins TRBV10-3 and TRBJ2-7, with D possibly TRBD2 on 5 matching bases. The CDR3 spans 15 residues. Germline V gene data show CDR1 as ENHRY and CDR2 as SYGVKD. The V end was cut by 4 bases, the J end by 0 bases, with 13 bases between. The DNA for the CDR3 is TGTGCCATCAGTGGGTTAGCGTCCAGCTCCTACGAGCAGTACTTC. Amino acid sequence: CAISGLASSSYEQYF.

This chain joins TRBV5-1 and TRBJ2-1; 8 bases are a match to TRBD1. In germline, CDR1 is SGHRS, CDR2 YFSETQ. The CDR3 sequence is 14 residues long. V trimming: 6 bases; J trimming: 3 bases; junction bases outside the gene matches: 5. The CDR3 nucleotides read TGCGCCAGCAAGACCACAGGGGGCTACAATGAGCAGTTCTTC. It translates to CASKTTGGYNEQFF.

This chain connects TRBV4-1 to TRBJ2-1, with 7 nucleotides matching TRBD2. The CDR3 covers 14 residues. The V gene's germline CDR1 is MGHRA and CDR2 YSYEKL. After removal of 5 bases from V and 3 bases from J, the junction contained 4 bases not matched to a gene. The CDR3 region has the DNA TGCGCCAGCAGCGCAAGGGAGGGCTACAATGAGCAGTTCTTC. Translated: CASSAREGYNEQFF.

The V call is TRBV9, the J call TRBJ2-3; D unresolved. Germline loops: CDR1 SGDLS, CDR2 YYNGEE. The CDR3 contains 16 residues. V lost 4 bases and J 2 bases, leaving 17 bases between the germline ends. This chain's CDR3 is CASSRAVGPLTDTQYF. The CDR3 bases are TGTGCCAGCAGCCGGGCAGTGGGTCCTCTCACAGATACGCAGTATTTT.

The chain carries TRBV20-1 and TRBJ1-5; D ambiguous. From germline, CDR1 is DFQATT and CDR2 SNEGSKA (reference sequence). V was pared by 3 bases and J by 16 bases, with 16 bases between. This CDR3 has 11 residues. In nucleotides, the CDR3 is TGCAGTGCTAGTTCCGGGTCCCTCCATCATTTT. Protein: CSASSGSLHHF.

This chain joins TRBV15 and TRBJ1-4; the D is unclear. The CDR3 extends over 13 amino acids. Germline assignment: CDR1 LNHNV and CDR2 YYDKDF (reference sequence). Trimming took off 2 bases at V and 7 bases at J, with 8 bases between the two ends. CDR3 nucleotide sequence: TGTGCCACCAGCAGAACTCGCGGTGAAAAACTGTTTTTT. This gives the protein CATSRTRGEKLFF.

Written as DNA, the CDR3 is TGTGCCAGCAGCTTTTACCAGGGGAACACTGAAGCTTTCTTT. It specifies CASSFYQGNTEAFF. The chain uses TRBV5-5 and TRBJ1-1, with D tentatively TRBD1 (5 bases). The CDR3 length is 14 residues. Germline CDR1 and CDR2: SGHKS and YYEKEE (reference sequence). V lost 2 bases, J lost 1 base, and 9 bases lay in between.

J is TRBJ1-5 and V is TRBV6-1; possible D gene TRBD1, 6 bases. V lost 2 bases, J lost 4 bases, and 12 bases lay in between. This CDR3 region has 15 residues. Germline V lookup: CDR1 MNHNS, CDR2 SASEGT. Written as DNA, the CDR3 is TGTGCCAGCAGTGAATTTGACAGGCTTAATCAGCCCCAGCATTTT. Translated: CASSEFDRLNQPQHF.

The CDR3 reads CASSLHFSGRGLFF. The CDR3 DNA follows: TGTGCCAGCAGCTTACACTTTAGCGGGAGGGGGCTGTTTTTT. This rearrangement joins TRBV7-2 to TRBJ2-2; 11 bases are shared with TRBD2. V dropped 2 bases and J dropped 13; count of bases not matched to a gene: 6. This CDR3 region has 14 residues. The V gene's germline CDR1 is SGHTA and CDR2 FQGNSA.

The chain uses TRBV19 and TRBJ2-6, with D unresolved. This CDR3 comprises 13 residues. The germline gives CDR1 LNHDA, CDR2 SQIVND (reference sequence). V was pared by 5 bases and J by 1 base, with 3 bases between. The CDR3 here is CASSLSGANVLTF. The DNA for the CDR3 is TGTGCCAGTAGTTTATCTGGGGCCAACGTCCTGACTTTC. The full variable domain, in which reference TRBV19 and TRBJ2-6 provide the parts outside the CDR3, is DGGITQSPKYLFRKEGQNVTLSCEQNLNHDAMYWYRQDPGQGLRLIYYSQIVNDFQKGDIAEGYSVSREKKESFPLTVTSAQKNPTAFYLCASSLSGANVLTFGAGSRLTVL.

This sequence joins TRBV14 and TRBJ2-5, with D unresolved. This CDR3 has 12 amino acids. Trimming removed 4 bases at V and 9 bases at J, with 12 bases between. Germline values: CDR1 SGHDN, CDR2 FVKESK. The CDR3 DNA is TGTGCCAGCAGCCGAGTGGATAGGTCCCAGTACTTC. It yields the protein CASSRVDRSQYF.